This TCR beta chain stems from a study of T cells in Graves' hyperthyroidism and ophthalmopathy. Study-wide findings and caveats: Most thyroid clonotypes that were expanded above 0.001 also turned up in blood.

Trimming took 4 bases from V and 2 from J, leaving 13 bases between them. Germline assignment: CDR1 SGHRS and CDR2 YFSETQ. The CDR3 contains 15 residues. Of note for this clonotype: Antigen: not known.

Amplification of TCR beta CDR3 regions was performed using RNA transcripts as template. When the TCR CDR3 underwent first-round RT-PCR, the HTBI primer set was used. TCRdb reprocessed the multiplex PCR reads via MiXCR and lists one record per CDR3 protein. The repertoire includes 550,000 to 700,000 distinct CDR3 sequences, approximately 44% of them detected once, and around 17% sits in the top ten. Uncontrolled infection, other autoimmune disease, pregnancy and lactation each barred patients from inclusion. For the diagnoses, clinical symptoms, serum thyroxine and TRAb, thyroid ultrasound and orbital computed tomography were used.

What was sequenced was peripheral blood or thyroid tissue (not recorded which). The V call is TRBV5-1, the J call TRBJ1-3; D gene ambiguous. The sequence derives from an adult woman with Graves' disease, either hyperthyroidism or ophthalmopathy (not recorded which). The CDR3 sequence: CASSHRGDPGNTIYF. The CDR3 coding sequence is TGCGCCAGCAGCCACCGGGGAGATCCTGGAAACACCATATATTTT.